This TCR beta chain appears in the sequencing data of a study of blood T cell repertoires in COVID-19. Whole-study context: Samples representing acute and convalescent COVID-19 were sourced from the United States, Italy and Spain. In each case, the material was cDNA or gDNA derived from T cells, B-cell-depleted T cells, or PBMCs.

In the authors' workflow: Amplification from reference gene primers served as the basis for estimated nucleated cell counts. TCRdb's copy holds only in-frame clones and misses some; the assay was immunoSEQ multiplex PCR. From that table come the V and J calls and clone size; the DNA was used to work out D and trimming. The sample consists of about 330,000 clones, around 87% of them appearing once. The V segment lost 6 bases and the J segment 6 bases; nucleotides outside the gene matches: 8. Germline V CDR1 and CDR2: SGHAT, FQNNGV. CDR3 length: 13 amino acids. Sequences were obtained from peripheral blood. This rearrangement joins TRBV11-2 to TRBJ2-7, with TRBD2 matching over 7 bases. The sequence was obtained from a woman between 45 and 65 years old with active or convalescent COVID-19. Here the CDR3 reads CASRASSSGEQYF. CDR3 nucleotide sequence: TGTGCCAGCAGGGCGTCATCTAGCGGCGAGCAGTACTTC.